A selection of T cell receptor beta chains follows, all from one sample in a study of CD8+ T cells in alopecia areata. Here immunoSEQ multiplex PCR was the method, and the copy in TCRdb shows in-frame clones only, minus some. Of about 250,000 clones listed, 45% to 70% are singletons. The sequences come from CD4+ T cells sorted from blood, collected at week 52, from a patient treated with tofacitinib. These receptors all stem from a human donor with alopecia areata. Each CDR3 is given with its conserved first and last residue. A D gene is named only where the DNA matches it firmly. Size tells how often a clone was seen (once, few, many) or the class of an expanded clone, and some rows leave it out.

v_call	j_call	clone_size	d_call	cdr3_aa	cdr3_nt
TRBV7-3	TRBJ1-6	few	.	CASSLQPRGIYSPLHF	TGTGCCAGCAGCTTACAACCCCGGGGAATTTATTCACCCCTCCACTTT
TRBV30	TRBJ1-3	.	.	CAWAPIYPTGLGRNTIYF	TGTGCCTGGGCCCCGATCTATCCGACAGGTTTAGGTCGGAACACCATATATTTT
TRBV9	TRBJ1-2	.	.	CASMVRTVNYGYTF	TGTGCCAGCATGGTGAGGACGGTAAACTATGGCTACACCTTC
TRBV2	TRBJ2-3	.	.	CASVQAAPDTQYF	TGTGCCAGTGTCCAGGCTGCCCCAGATACGCAGTATTTT
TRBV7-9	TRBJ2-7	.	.	CASSFDAWTYEQYF	TGTGCCAGCAGTTTTGACGCCTGGACCTACGAGCAGTACTTC
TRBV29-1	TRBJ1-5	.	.	CSVGDDQPQHF	TGCAGCGTCGGGGATGATCAGCCCCAGCATTTT
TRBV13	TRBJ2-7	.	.	CASSLRDILEQYF	TGTGCCAGCAGCCTCCGGGACATCCTCGAGCAGTACTTC
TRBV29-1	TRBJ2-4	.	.	CSVAGVGAKNIQYF	TGCAGCGTTGCAGGGGTTGGAGCCAAAAACATTCAGTACTTC
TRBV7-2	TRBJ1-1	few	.	CASSLGTPGSGTEAFF	TGTGCCAGCAGCTTGGGGACCCCAGGGTCGGGGACTGAAGCTTTCTTT
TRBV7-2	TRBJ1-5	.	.	CASSPRGQPQHF	TGTGCCAGCAGTCCACGGGGTCAGCCCCAGCATTTT
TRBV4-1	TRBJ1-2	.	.	CASSHRWAAPNYGYTF	TGCGCCAGCAGCCATCGGTGGGCAGCTCCTAACTATGGCTACACCTTC
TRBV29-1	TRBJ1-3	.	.	CSVEVAAVGSGNTIYF	TGCAGCGTTGAAGTGGCGGCGGTTGGCTCTGGAAACACCATATATTTT
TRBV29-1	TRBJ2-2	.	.	CSVDGTGELFF	TGCAGCGTTGATGGCACCGGGGAGCTGTTTTTT
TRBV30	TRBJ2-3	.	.	CAWSLATYTDTQYF	TGTGCCTGGAGTTTGGCGACTTACACAGATACGCAGTATTTT
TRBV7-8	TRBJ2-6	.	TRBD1	CASSLVTGYGSGANVLTF	TGTGCCAGCAGCTTAGTGACAGGGTACGGATCTGGGGCCAACGTCCTGACTTTC
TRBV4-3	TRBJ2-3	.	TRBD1	CASSHGTGVEDTQYF	TGCGCCAGCAGCCATGGGACAGGGGTTGAAGATACGCAGTATTTT
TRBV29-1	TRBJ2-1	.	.	CSERQDPYNEQFF	TGCAGCGAGAGACAGGACCCCTACAATGAGCAGTTCTTC
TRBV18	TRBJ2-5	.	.	CASSPARRQETQYF	TGTGCCAGCTCACCGGCCAGGAGGCAAGAGACCCAGTACTTC
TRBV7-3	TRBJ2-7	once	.	CASSERAGVAYEQYF	TGTGCCAGCAGCGAAAGGGCAGGGGTGGCCTACGAGCAGTACTTC
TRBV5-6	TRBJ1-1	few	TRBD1	CASSLGTGAAFF	TGTGCCAGCAGCTTGGGGACAGGGGCCGCTTTCTTT
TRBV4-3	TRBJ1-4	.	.	CASSQDRRINEKLFF	TGCGCCAGCAGCCAAGACAGGAGAATTAATGAAAAACTGTTTTTT
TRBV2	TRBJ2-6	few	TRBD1	CASSGDRAGANVLTF	TGTGCCAGCAGTGGCGACAGGGCTGGGGCCAACGTCCTGACTTTC
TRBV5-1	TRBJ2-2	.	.	CASTALGGTGELFF	TGCGCCAGCACCGCCTTAGGGGGCACCGGGGAGCTGTTTTTT
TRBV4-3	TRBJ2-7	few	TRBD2	CASSQLAGSSYEQYF	TGCGCCAGCAGCCAACTAGCGGGTTCCTCCTACGAGCAGTACTTC